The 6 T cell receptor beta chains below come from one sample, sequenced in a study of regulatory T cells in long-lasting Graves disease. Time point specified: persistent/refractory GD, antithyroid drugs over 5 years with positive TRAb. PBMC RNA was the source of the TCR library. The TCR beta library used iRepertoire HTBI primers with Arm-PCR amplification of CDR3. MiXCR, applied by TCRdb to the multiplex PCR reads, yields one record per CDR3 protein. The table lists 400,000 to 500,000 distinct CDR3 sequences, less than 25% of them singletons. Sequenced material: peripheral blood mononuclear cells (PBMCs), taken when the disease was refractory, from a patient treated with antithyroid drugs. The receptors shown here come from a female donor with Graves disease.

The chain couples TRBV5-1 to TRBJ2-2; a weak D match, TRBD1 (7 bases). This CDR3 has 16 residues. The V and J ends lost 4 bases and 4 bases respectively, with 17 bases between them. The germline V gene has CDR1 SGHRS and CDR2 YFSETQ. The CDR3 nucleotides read TGCGCCAGCAGCGTACGCGGGACAGCAAGCACCGGGGAGCTGTTTTTT. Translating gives CASSVRGTASTGELFF.

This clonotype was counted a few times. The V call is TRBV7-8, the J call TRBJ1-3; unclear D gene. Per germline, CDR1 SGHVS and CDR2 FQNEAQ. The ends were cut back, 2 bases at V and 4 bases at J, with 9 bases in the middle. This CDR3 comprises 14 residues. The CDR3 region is CASSLLGEGNTIYF. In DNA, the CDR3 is TGTGCCAGCAGCTTACTGGGAGAGGGAAACACCATATATTTT.

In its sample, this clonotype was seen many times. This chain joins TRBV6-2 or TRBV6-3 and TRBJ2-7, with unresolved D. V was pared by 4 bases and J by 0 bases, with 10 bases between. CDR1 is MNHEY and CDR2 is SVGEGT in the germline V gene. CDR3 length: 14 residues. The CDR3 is CASSSQLFSYEQYF. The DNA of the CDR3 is TGTGCCAGCAGTTCACAGCTATTCTCCTACGAGCAGTACTTC.

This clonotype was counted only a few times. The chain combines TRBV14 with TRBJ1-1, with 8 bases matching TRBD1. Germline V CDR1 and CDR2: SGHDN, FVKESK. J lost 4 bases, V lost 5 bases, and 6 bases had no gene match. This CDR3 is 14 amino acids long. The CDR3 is CASSDRGLITEAFF. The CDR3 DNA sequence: TGTGCCAGCAGCGACAGGGGTTTAATCACTGAAGCTTTCTTT.

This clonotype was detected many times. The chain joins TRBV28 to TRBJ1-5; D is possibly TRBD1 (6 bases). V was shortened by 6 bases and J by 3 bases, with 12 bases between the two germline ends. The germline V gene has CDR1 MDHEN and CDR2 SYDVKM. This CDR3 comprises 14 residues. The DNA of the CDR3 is TGTGCCAGCAGGCATACAGGGCTCAATCAGCCCCAGCATTTT. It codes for CASRHTGLNQPQHF.

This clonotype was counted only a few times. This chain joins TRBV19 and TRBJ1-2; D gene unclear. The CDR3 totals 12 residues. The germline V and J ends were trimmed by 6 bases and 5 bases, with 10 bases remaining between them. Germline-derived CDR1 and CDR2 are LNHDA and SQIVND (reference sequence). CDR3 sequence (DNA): TGTGCCAGTAGCCCGGCCGAGTATGGCTACACCTTC. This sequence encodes CASSPAEYGYTF.